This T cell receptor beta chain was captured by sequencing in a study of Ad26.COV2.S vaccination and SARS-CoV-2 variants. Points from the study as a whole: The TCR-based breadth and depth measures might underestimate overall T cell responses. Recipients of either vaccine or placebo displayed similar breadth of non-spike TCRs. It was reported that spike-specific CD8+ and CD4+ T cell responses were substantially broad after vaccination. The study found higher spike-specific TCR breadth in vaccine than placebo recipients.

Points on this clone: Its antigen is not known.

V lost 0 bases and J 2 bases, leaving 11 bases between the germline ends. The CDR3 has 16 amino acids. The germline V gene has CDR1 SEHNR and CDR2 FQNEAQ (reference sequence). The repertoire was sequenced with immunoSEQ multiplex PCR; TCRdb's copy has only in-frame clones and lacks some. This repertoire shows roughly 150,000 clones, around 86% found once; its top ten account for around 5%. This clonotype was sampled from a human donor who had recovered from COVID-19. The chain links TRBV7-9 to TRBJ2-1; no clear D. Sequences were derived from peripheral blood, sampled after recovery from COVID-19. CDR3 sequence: CASSLATRAPYNEQFF. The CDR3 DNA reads TGTGCCAGCAGCTTAGCCACTCGGGCCCCCTACAATGAGCAGTTCTTC.